This T cell receptor (beta chain) appears in the sequencing data of a study of T cells after yellow fever vaccination (dated by TCRdb to about 2019). Looking at the study overall: The SMART-Seq v4 Ultra Low Input RNA kit was used to prepare libraries from fractions with low cell numbers. Two healthy male donors, one aged 18 to 30 and one aged 30 to 40 years, made up the cohort. Blood was drawn at multiple timepoints before and after primary and secondary immunization, with bulk PBMC replicates and cell subsets isolated. To follow T-cell clones before and after both primary and booster YFV17D yellow fever vaccination, bulk TCR alpha and beta repertoires underwent longitudinal sequencing. Results the study describes overall, beyond this receptor: A small fraction of clonotypes showed up in both the CD4 and CD8 compartments, probably as a result of convergent recombination. Because abundant contaminating clonotypes from the bulk population could be contained in FACS-sorted repertoires, computational filtering was required. The study included only two donors, which limits how far the findings can be generalized. Most clones expanded after primary vaccination were re-detected after the booster (approximately 95% of CD4 and around 88% of CD8), suggesting broad memory maintenance. Compared with the primary T-cell response, the secondary T-cell response was weaker but faster, peaking on day 5 rather than day 15.

Worth noting for this clonotype: This clone's antigen is unknown. Base-call qualities are not available, and no considerably larger clone is one nucleotide away.

Sequenced on an Illumina NovaSeq 6000. TCR cDNA was synthesized by 5'RACE template switching, which introduced a universal primer site and unique molecular identifiers. cDNA synthesis was primed from both the TCR alpha and TCR beta constant segments. Libraries were amplified in two PCR steps, with sample barcodes and sequencing adapters added in the second step. Sequencing of the libraries was done on either Illumina HiSeq 2500 (2x100 bp) or NovaSeq (2x150 bp). The paper's data handling went like this. Demultiplexing of reads and collapsing into UMI consensus sequences were performed with MIGEC, and V(D)J alignment was carried out with MiXCR. Vaccine-responding clonotypes were defined with edgeR using replicate PBMC samples, requiring FDR below 0.01 and a log2 fold change above 5 up to day 15. CD4 or CD8 identity was assigned to each bulk clonotype according to whether the clonotype was present at higher abundance in the sequenced CD4 repertoire or the sequenced CD8 repertoire. TCRdb ran its own pipeline on the public reads, namely fastp trimming at Q25 and MiXCR clone calling, and kept in-frame beta chains. Duplicate CDR3 protein sequences are folded into a single record with the most common DNA and genes. TCRdb assigned the V and J calls; the authors' analysis was not used. The sample yields about 320,000 distinct CDR3 sequences; approximately 12% were counted once. The ten largest make up 3.3% of the sample.

The label giving this sample's treatment or condition can be read as: live attenuated yellow fever vaccine strain. A standard Ficoll-Paque protocol was used to isolate PBMCs from peripheral blood. Dynabeads CD4 and CD8 positive selection kits were used to isolate CD4 and CD8 T-cell fractions. TriZol was used to extract RNA from bulk PBMCs, from CD4 and CD8 fractions, and from dextramer-positive and dextramer-negative fractions. Inclusive of the bounding cysteine and phenylalanine, the CDR3 is 17 residues long. The only DNA kept is the CDR3, 51 bases in frame from the first base. Trimming leaves V shorter by 1 base and J shorter by 2 bases, with the junction holding 8 bases beyond the gene matches. The germline V gene (reference sequence) provides CDR1 SEHNR and CDR2 FQNEAQ.

The input for sequencing was CD4+ T cells sorted from PBMCs, taken 45 days after the yellow fever booster vaccination. The rearranged segments are TRBV7-9 and TRBJ2-5, and 9 bases in between align with TRBD2. The receptor was isolated from a man between 18 and 29 years old who received the YFV17D yellow fever vaccine. The CDR3 sequence is CASSLVSSGGVQETQYF. The nucleotide sequence reads TGTGCCAGCAGCTTAGTGAGTAGCGGGGGTGTTCAAGAGACCCAGTACTTC.